A single sample is the source of the 7 T cell receptor beta chains below, sequenced in a study of cytomegalovirus exposure and HLA in healthy donors. This PCR relied on a set of 60 Vbeta primers and 13 Jbeta primers. Here immunoSEQ multiplex PCR was the method, and the copy in TCRdb shows in-frame clones only, minus some. The sample carries about 120,000 clones, about 8.6% recorded once. Sequencing input: PBMCs. The source of these receptors is a woman in her thirties or forties in good health and CMV-seropositive.

The chain employs TRBV5-1 and TRBJ2-1; no reliable D call. This CDR3 region has 12 residues. Trimming stripped 1 base from V and 7 bases from J, with 6 bases between. The V gene's germline CDR1 is SGHRS and CDR2 YFSETQ. In nucleotides, the CDR3 is TGCGCCAGCAGCTTGTTACGGAATGAGCAGTTCTTC. This gives the protein CASSLLRNEQFF.

The sample holds a few counts of this clone. The rearrangement uses TRBV29-1 and TRBJ1-2; D unclear. CDR3 length: 14 amino acids. Germline assignment: CDR1 SQVTM and CDR2 ANQGSEA. V was pared by 5 bases and J by 4 bases, with 17 bases between. DNA of the CDR3: TGCAGCGTTTACCTATACGGGATTAGCTATGGCTACACCTTC. This encodes CSVYLYGISYGYTF.

The chain combines TRBV9 with TRBJ1-3; TRBD1 matches at 12 bases. Germline-derived CDR1 and CDR2 are SGDLS and YYNGEE. The CDR3 runs to 17 residues. After removal of 4 bases from V and 7 bases from J, the junction contained 12 bases not matched to a gene. Here the CDR3 reads CASSPMGQGALSNTIYF. The CDR3 DNA follows: TGTGCCAGCAGCCCGATGGGACAGGGGGCTTTAAGTAACACCATATATTTT.

The rearrangement uses TRBV11-2 and TRBJ2-7, with D possibly being TRBD1 (5 bases). Trimming took 5 bases from V and 3 from J, leaving 14 bases between them. Germline V gene data show CDR1 as SGHAT and CDR2 as FQNNGV. CDR3 size: 14 residues. CDR3 coding DNA: TGTGCCAGCAGCAATCAGGGTAGAGACTACGAGCAGTACTTC. This gives the protein CASSNQGRDYEQYF. The full variable domain, its missing parts supplied by reference TRBV11-2 and TRBJ2-7, is EAGVAQSPRYKIIEKRQSVAFWCNPISGHATLYWYQQILGQGPKLLIQFQNNGVVDDSQLPKDRFSAERLKGVDSTLKIQPAKLEDSAVYLCASSNQGRDYEQYFGPGTRLTVT.

This clone was counted a few times. The J gene is TRBJ2-3, the V gene TRBV6-5, with a weak D call TRBD2 (5 bases). The ends were cut back, 5 bases at V and 0 bases at J, with 9 bases in the middle. The CDR3 is made up of 14 amino acids. Germline V gene lookup returns CDR1 MNHEY and CDR2 SVGAGI. The CDR3 DNA reads as TGTGCCAGCAGTGGACTGATAAGCACAGATACGCAGTATTTT. Amino acids: CASSGLISTDTQYF.

This clone came up a few times. The chain employs TRBV5-4 and TRBJ2-5; no definite D call. Trimming took off 4 bases at V and 5 bases at J, with 9 bases between the two ends. The CDR3 runs to 12 residues. Looked up from germline, CDR1 is SGHNT and CDR2 is YYREEE (reference sequence). The CDR3 sequence is CASSPSRETQYF. Written as DNA, the CDR3 is TGTGCCAGCAGCCCCTCCAGGGAGACCCAGTACTTC.

This clone was detected a few times. The chain carries TRBV11-1 and TRBJ1-5; D might be TRBD1 (5 bases). This CDR3 comprises 14 residues. V was shortened by 1 base and J by 2 bases, with 6 bases between the two germline ends. CDR1 is SGHAT and CDR2 is FQDESV in the germline V gene (reference sequence). This chain's CDR3 is CASSLGGGNQPQHF. CDR3 coding DNA: TGTGCCAGCAGCTTAGGGGGGGGCAATCAGCCCCAGCATTTT.